This T cell receptor (beta chain) is from a study of shared T cell receptors in the human thymus. Some clones are missing from TCRdb's copy, which holds only in-frame ones; the method was immunoSEQ multiplex PCR. The repertoire includes 550,000 to 800,000 clones, approximately 83% of them detected once, and more than 0.01% sits in the top ten. The CDR3 is made up of 14 amino acids. From germline, CDR1 is LGHNA and CDR2 YSLEER. V was cut by 1 base and J by 2 bases, with 8 bases left in between. The same sample was also used in a study of human thymus T cells.

This sequence originates from a girl under three years old with a congenital heart defect. Sequenced: thymocytes. The chain uses TRBV4-3 and TRBJ1-2; D may be TRBD1 (5 bases). Here the CDR3 DNA reads TGCGCCAGCAGCCAAGCCCCAGGGAACTATGGCTACACCTTC. This gives the protein CASSQAPGNYGYTF.